The sample holds a few counts of the clone carrying this TCR beta chain. These data come from a study of regulatory T cells in long-lasting Graves disease. Construction of TCR beta libraries relied on iRepertoire HTBI primers and on Arm-PCR targeting CDR3 regions. TCRdb processed the multiplex PCR reads anew with MiXCR; each CDR3 protein has one entry. The table records fewer than 350,000 distinct CDR3 sequences, approximately 20% of them present only once. Germline V CDR1 and CDR2: LNHDA, SQIVND (reference sequence). The CDR3 is 17 residues long. Trimming removed 3 bases at V and 0 bases at J, with 12 bases between. The time point was: newly diagnosed GD, antithyroid drugs for less than 3 months. Following extraction of RNA from PBMCs, that RNA was used to make the TCR library.

V is TRBV19 and J is TRBJ2-6, with D unresolved. The TCR was taken from a female donor with Graves disease. The starting material was peripheral blood mononuclear cells (PBMCs), obtained at new diagnosis, from a patient treated with antithyroid drugs. DNA of the CDR3: TGTGCCAGTAGTATCACACGATCTTACTCTGGGGCCAACGTCCTGACTTTC. It encodes CASSITRSYSGANVLTF.